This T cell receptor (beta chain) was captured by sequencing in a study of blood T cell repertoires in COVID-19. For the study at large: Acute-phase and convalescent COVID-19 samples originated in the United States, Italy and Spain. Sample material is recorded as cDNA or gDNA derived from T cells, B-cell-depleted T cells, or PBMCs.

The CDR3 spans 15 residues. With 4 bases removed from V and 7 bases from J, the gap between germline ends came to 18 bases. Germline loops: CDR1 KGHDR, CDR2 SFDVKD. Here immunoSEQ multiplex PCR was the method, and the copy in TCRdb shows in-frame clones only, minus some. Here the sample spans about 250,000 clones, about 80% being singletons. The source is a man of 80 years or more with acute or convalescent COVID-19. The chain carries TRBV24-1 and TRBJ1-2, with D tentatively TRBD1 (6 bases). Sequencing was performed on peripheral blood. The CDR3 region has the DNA TGTGCCACCAGTGACATGGACAGTGACAAACGTGGCTACACCTTC. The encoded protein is CATSDMDSDKRGYTF.